The 14 T cell receptor beta chains below all came from one sample that was sequenced in a study of OX40 agonist ivuxolimab in advanced cancers. Libraries were prepared through the immunoSEQ multiplex PCR assay. TCRdb limited this immuneACCESS table to in-frame rearrangements with V and J called. A share of clones is missing; checked studies link under half to unresolved V genes, and the rest is unexplained. Present in this sample are about 96,000 clones, about 90% of which were seen just once. The ten largest clonotypes hold about 1.5% of the sample. The sample consisted of CD4+ or CD8+ T cells sorted from blood, taken in a trial of the OX40 agonist ivuxolimab. Receptors were obtained from an adult with an advanced solid tumor such as melanoma, head and neck, liver or kidney cancer.

The chain combines TRBV4-3 with TRBJ2-3; TRBD1 aligns across 9 bases. The CDR3 covers 18 residues. Per germline, CDR1 LGHNA and CDR2 YSLEER. With V trimmed by 0 bases and J by 0 bases, 7 bases remained unmatched. The DNA of the CDR3 is TGCGCCAGCAGCCAAGACCCTACAGGGGGCGGTAGCACAGATACGCAGTATTTT. Protein product: CASSQDPTGGGSTDTQYF.

The V call is TRBV19, the J call TRBJ2-5, with TRBD1 matching 8 bases. After removal of 5 bases from V and 2 bases from J, the junction contained 4 bases not matched to a gene. The CDR3 covers 14 residues. Germline CDR1 and CDR2: LNHDA and SQIVND (reference sequence). CDR3 DNA sequence: TGTGCCAGTAGTCGGACAGGGTGGCAAGAGACCCAGTACTTC. This sequence encodes CASSRTGWQETQYF.

As DNA, the CDR3 is TGTGCCATCAGTAGGACTAGCCCTCAGGACAATGAGCAGTTCTTC. Residues: CAISRTSPQDNEQFF. V gene TRBV10-3 combines with J gene TRBJ2-1; 8 nucleotides match TRBD2. Germline V gene lookup returns CDR1 ENHRY and CDR2 SYGVKD. CDR3 length equals 15 residues. The V segment lost 5 bases and the J segment 5 bases; nucleotides outside the gene matches: 8.

The chain has TRBV5-1 and TRBJ1-2; D unclear. Per the germline V gene, CDR1 is SGHRS and CDR2 is YFSETQ. The CDR3 has 14 residues. Trimming left V 0 bases short and J 3 bases short, with 9 bases between. DNA of the CDR3: TGCGCCAGCAGCTTGGGAGTCCAGGACTATGGCTACACCTTC. As protein: CASSLGVQDYGYTF.

The genes are TRBV18 and TRBJ2-7; 7 bases align to TRBD1. V trimming: 0 bases; J trimming: 2 bases; junction bases outside the gene matches: 10. CDR1 is KGHSH and CDR2 is LQKENI in the germline V gene. This CDR3 comprises 17 residues. The CDR3: CASSPPQARQGAYEQYF. For the CDR3, the DNA is TGTGCCAGCTCACCACCTCAGGCGAGGCAGGGGGCCTACGAGCAGTACTTC.

The genes are TRBV7-9 and TRBJ1-4; TRBD1 aligns across 8 bases. V shed 4 bases and J 4 bases; nucleotides not matched to a gene: 2. Germline CDR1 is SEHNR and CDR2 is FQNEAQ (reference sequence). The CDR3 contains 14 residues. CDR3 nucleotides: TGTGCCAGCAGCTCGGGACAGGATAATGAAAAACTGTTTTTT. This translates into CASSSGQDNEKLFF.

The rearrangement uses TRBV5-1 and TRBJ1-2, with D unresolved. This CDR3 has 14 residues. V lost 1 base, J lost 4 bases, and 11 bases lay in between. Germline-derived CDR1 and CDR2 are SGHRS and YFSETQ. The CDR3 DNA is TGCGCCAGCAGCTTGACGACTGGGTCCTATGGCTACACCTTC. Its translation: CASSLTTGSYGYTF.

The rearrangement joins TRBV21-1 to TRBJ2-7. TRBV21-1 is recorded as a pseudogene. The CDR3 sequence is 15 residues long. Here the CDR3 reads CAPHSDYEGDYEQYF. In DNA form, the CDR3 reads TGTGCCCCGCACTCGGACTACGAGGGGGACTACGAGCAGTACTTC.

The rearrangement links TRBV4-3 to TRBJ2-7; TRBD1 matches 8 bases. Trimming at V came to 0 bases and at J to 1 base, leaving 8 bases not matched to a gene. The CDR3 length is 17 residues. The germline V gene has CDR1 LGHNA and CDR2 YSLEER. CDR3 in DNA: TGCGCCAGCAGCCAAGATTTAGACAGGGGATTGTCCTACGAGCAGTACTTC. This gives the protein CASSQDLDRGLSYEQYF.

V and J are TRBV4-1 and TRBJ2-2; 11 bases align to TRBD2. This CDR3 region has 17 residues. Germline V CDR1 and CDR2: MGHRA, YSYEKL. Losses at the gene ends were 0 bases for V and 5 bases for J; bases not matched to a gene: 5. The CDR3 sequence is CASSQDRGTSGTGELFF. For the CDR3, the DNA is TGCGCCAGCAGCCAAGATCGCGGGACTAGCGGAACCGGGGAGCTGTTTTTT.

This chain links TRBV20-1 with TRBJ2-5; D tentatively fits TRBD1 or TRBD2 (5 bases each). The tail of the sequence fits TRBJ2-7 better, so the J call may be wrong. This CDR3 region has 11 residues. The germline gives CDR1 DFQATT, CDR2 SNEGSKA (reference sequence). This chain's CDR3 is CSSSGSHEQYF. The CDR3, as DNA: TGCAGTTCGTCAGGGAGCCACGAGCAGTACTTC.

The rearrangement links TRBV28 to TRBJ2-7, with 9 bases lining up with TRBD2. Germline CDR1 and CDR2: MDHEN and SYDVKM. V dropped 5 bases and J dropped 11; count of bases not matched to a gene: 4. The CDR3 totals 11 residues. CDR3 sequence (DNA): TGTGCCAGCAGTGCTGGGACTAGCAAGTACTTC. Its protein is CASSAGTSKYF. Combining the CDR3 with reference TRBV28 and TRBJ2-7 gives the whole variable domain DVKVTQSSRYLVKRTGEKVFLECVQDMDHENMFWYRQDPGLGLRLIYFSYDVKMKEKGDIPEGYSVSREKKERFSLILESASTNQTSMYLCASSAGTSKYFGPGTRLTVT.

This chain links TRBV27 with TRBJ2-5; the D gene could be TRBD1 or TRBD2 (5 bases each). The CDR3 is made up of 15 amino acids. V was trimmed by 5 bases and J by 1 base, leaving 14 bases between them. In germline, CDR1 is MNHEY, CDR2 SMNVEV (reference sequence). This chain's CDR3 is CASSPRTGPQETQYF. In nucleotides, the CDR3 is TGTGCCAGCAGTCCTCGGACGGGACCCCAAGAGACCCAGTACTTC.

This chain links TRBV30 with TRBJ2-1; D is unresolved. This CDR3 has 15 amino acids. Germline CDR1 is GTSNPN and CDR2 is SVGIG (reference sequence). Trimming shortened V by 0 bases and J by 4 bases, and 13 bases separated the two germline ends. The CDR3 loop reads CAWSVPPALYNEQFF. The CDR3 region has the DNA TGTGCCTGGAGTGTCCCCCCCGCGTTATACAATGAGCAGTTCTTC. The full variable domain, rest sourced from reference TRBV30 and TRBJ2-1, is SQTIHQWPATLVQPVGSPLSLECTVEGTSNPNLYWYRQAAGRGLQLLFYSVGIGQISSEVPQNLSASRPQDRQFILSSKKLLLSDSGFYLCAWSVPPALYNEQFFGPGTRLTVL.